The 13 T cell receptor beta chains below were found in one sample sequenced in a study of prognosis after radiotherapy for stage I lung cancer. Amplification of TCR beta CDR3 from genomic DNA used two-round multiplex PCR. First-round PCR employed TRBV- and TRBJ-specific primers for each gene. TCRdb itself ran the multiplex PCR reads through MiXCR, one entry per CDR3 protein. Counted here are nearly 35,000 distinct CDR3 sequences, 32% occurring once; the ten biggest clones make up around 30%. Sample: PBMCs, taken before or after stereotactic body radiation therapy (not recorded which). Receptor source: a donor older than 45 with non-small cell lung cancer.

The chain combines TRBV19 with TRBJ1-3; D is perhaps TRBD1 (6 bases). V was trimmed by 5 bases and J by 8 bases, leaving 13 bases between them. This CDR3 contains 13 residues. Germline V gene data show CDR1 as LNHDA and CDR2 as SQIVND (reference sequence). The CDR3 sequence is CASSRLEGDTIYF. CDR3 in DNA: TGTGCCAGTAGTCGCCTGGAGGGGGACACCATATATTTT.

Concerning this clonotype: A far larger clone is one base from this, pointing to a likely read error. The rearrangement joins TRBV6-5 to TRBJ1-4; TRBD1 aligns across 9 bases. The CDR3 length is 14 residues. Germline V CDR1 and CDR2: MNHEY, SVGAGI. CDR3 DNA sequence: TGTGCCAGCAGTGACCGGGACAGGGAGGAAAAACTGCTTTTT. This codes for CASSDRDREEKLLF.

Concerning this clonotype itself: One base separates it from a far larger clone, so it is likely a read error. The chain uses TRBV6-4 and TRBJ2-7; D call uncertain. Per germline, CDR1 MRHNA and CDR2 SNTAGT. The CDR3 runs 14 residues. The DNA for the CDR3 is TGTGCCAGCAGTTACAGTGTAACCCCCTACGAGCATTACTTC. Amino acid sequence: CASSYSVTPYEHYF.

This clonotype was picked up many times. The CDR3 sequence is CASHLRERDRANEQFF. The CDR3, as DNA: TGCGCCAGCCATCTCAGGGAAAGGGACAGGGCAAATGAGCAGTTCTTC. This sequence joins TRBV5-1 and TRBJ2-1; TRBD1 agrees at 9 bases. This CDR3 is built from 16 residues. V trimming: 7 bases; J trimming: 7 bases; junction bases outside the gene matches: 15. Germline CDR1 SGHRS, CDR2 YFSETQ.

With respect to this clonotype: A much bigger clone sits one base away, suggesting this may be a read error. The chain joins TRBV6-2 or TRBV6-3 to TRBJ1-1; D gene uncertain. The length of the CDR3 is 15 residues. Germline loops: CDR1 MNHEY, CDR2 SVGEGT. Trimming took off 6 bases at V and 0 bases at J, with 14 bases between the two ends. The CDR3 region is CASRRNTVVNTEAFF. The CDR3, as DNA: TGTGCCAGCAGAAGAAACACAGTGGTGAACACTGAAGCTTTCTTT.

Many counts were recorded for this clonotype. The chain employs TRBV3-1 and TRBJ1-4; 7 positions match TRBD1. CDR1 LGHDT and CDR2 YNNKEL come from the germline V gene (reference sequence). With V trimmed by 4 bases and J by 7 bases, 12 bases remained unmatched. The CDR3 runs to 16 residues. As DNA, the CDR3 is TGTGCCAGCAGCCCAGGGGCCCGGGACAGATTTGAAAAACTGTTTTTT. Translating gives CASSPGARDRFEKLFF.

This clonotype was observed many times. V gene TRBV14 combines with J gene TRBJ1-1; the D gene is possibly TRBD1 (6 bases). The CDR3 is 16 amino acids. Trimming shortened V by 1 base and J by 5 bases, and 17 bases separated the two germline ends. The germline CDR1 and CDR2 sequences are SGHDN and FVKESK. The CDR3 DNA reads TGTGCCAGCAGCCAAGTGACAGGCCGCCACCGGACTGAAGCTTTCTTT. The encoded protein is CASSQVTGRHRTEAFF.

This clonotype was picked up one time. This likely came from a read error, as a far larger clone is one base away. The CDR3 DNA reads as TGTGCCAGCATCCCCTACAATGAGCAGTTCTTC. Translating gives CASIPYNEQFF. V is TRBV7-9 and J is TRBJ2-1; D is ambiguous. The germline CDR1 and CDR2 sequences are SEHNR and FQNEAQ (reference sequence). The CDR3 contains 11 residues. The V end was cut by 7 bases, the J end by 2 bases, with 3 bases between.

Concerning this clonotype: An end of the junction differs from the germline gene, which may be a read error. Here the CDR3 reads CSSSEAGQGSQPQHF. The CDR3 DNA reads TGTTCCAGCAGTGAAGCTGGACAGGGGAGTCAGCCCCAGCATTTT. V usage is TRBV2 and J usage is TRBJ1-5; 9 bases align to TRBD1. This CDR3 has 15 amino acids. Germline CDR1 is SNHLY and CDR2 is FYNNEI. Using reference TRBV2 and TRBJ1-5 for the parts outside the CDR3, the full variable domain is EPEVTQTPSHQVTQMGQEVILRCVPISNHLYFYWYRQILGQKVEFLVSFYNNEISEKSEIFDDQFSVERPDGSNFTLKIRSTKLEDSAMYFCSSSEAGQGSQPQHFGDGTRLSIL.

This clonotype occurred many times. This sequence joins TRBV25-1 and TRBJ2-1; D possibly corresponds to TRBD1 (5 bases). V was clipped by 4 bases and J by 5 bases, with 18 bases between them. Germline CDR1 and CDR2: MGHDK and SYGVNS. This CDR3 is built from 16 residues. CDR3 nucleotides: TGTGCCAGCAGTGGATCAGAGCAGGGCCGAAACAATGAGCAGTTCTTC. This encodes CASSGSEQGRNNEQFF.

Worth noting for this clonotype: This is likely an artifact of a read error, given a far larger clone one base away. This chain connects TRBV12-3 or TRBV12-4 to TRBJ1-6; maybe TRBD1 (5 bases). Trimming took off 5 bases at V and 4 bases at J, with 15 bases between the two ends. The CDR3 covers 16 residues. DNA of the CDR3: TGTGCCAGCAGTACGATCCCGACAGAGTATAATTCACCCCTCCACTTT. This sequence encodes CASSTIPTEYNSPLHF.

In this sample, this clonotype turned up many times. This chain connects TRBV10-3 to TRBJ1-2; 7 nucleotides line up with TRBD1. The length of the CDR3 is 12 residues. The germline CDR1 and CDR2 sequences are ENHRY and SYGVKD. The junction had 6 bases not matched to a gene; V was cut back by 11 bases and J by 3 bases. As DNA, the CDR3 is TGTGCCGTGCGACAGGGCGACTATGGCTACACCTTC. This translates into CAVRQGDYGYTF.

This clonotype occurred many times. J is TRBJ2-5 and V is TRBV10-3; D may be TRBD2 (7 bases). The V gene's germline CDR1 is ENHRY and CDR2 SYGVKD. Trimming removed 3 bases from V and 5 bases from J, with 13 bases in between. The CDR3 totals 14 residues. The CDR3, as DNA: TGTGCCATCAGTGACGGGGGGCGGGGGGAGACCCAGTACTTC. The encoded protein is CAISDGGRGETQYF.